This is a list of T cell receptor beta chains from one sample in a study of blood T cell repertoires in COVID-19. The data were produced by immunoSEQ multiplex PCR, yet TCRdb's version contains in-frame clones alone and is incomplete. Here the sample spans about 90,000 clones, around 88% being singletons. Sequenced material: peripheral blood. The source is a man at least 80 years old with acute or convalescent COVID-19. Each CDR3 is given without its conserved first and last residue. Fields, in order: J gene, V gene, D gene, CDR3 protein. The D gene is left open where the match is weak.

J: TRBJ2-4
V: TRBV28
D: -
CDR3: ASSLSETKNIQY

J: TRBJ2-1
V: TRBV5-4
D: -
CDR3: ASSSGRGQGVEQF

J: TRBJ2-5
V: TRBV20-1
D: TRBD1
CDR3: SASLLDRRIGGTQY

J: TRBJ2-3
V: TRBV5-1
D: -
CDR3: ASSLVGDTATDTQY

J: TRBJ2-7
V: TRBV5-1
D: -
CDR3: ASSLAAGGPSYEQY

J: TRBJ2-2
V: TRBV27
D: -
CDR3: ASSLSNTGELF

J: TRBJ2-2
V: TRBV5-1
D: TRBD2
CDR3: ASSPGLAQPNTGELF

J: TRBJ2-4
V: TRBV7-2
D: TRBD2
CDR3: ASSLRAGGDNIQY

J: TRBJ2-5
V: TRBV7-3
D: -
CDR3: APYPVAAQETQY

J: TRBJ2-1
V: TRBV11-2
D: TRBD2
CDR3: ASSLVQAGGGEQF

J: TRBJ2-1
V: TRBV4-3
D: TRBD2
CDR3: ASSRGGSSYNEQF

J: TRBJ2-1
V: TRBV6-2/TRBV6-3
D: TRBD2
CDR3: ASSYSSSGRLQNEQF

J: TRBJ2-5
V: TRBV5-6
D: TRBD2
CDR3: ASSYLTGTSGEETQY

J: TRBJ2-3
V: TRBV27
D: -
CDR3: ASSLNGGITDTQY

J: TRBJ2-3
V: TRBV5-6
D: TRBD2
CDR3: ASSLATSGFPDTQY

J: TRBJ2-5
V: TRBV7-9
D: TRBD1
CDR3: ASSASRDRVLETQY

J: TRBJ1-3
V: TRBV14
D: TRBD1
CDR3: ASSQVRGPSGNTIY

J: TRBJ2-1
V: TRBV28
D: TRBD1
CDR3: ASSGGTGGWNEQF

J: TRBJ2-7
V: TRBV9
D: TRBD2
CDR3: ASSVEPSGFYEQY

J: TRBJ2-7
V: TRBV29-1
D: TRBD1
CDR3: SVGDRGYEQY

J: TRBJ1-6
V: TRBV29-1
D: -
CDR3: SAKRTTNSPLH

J: TRBJ2-1
V: TRBV5-6
D: TRBD2
CDR3: ASSPGLWNEQF

J: TRBJ1-4
V: TRBV4-1
D: TRBD1
CDR3: ASSQETSTGASVGKLF

J: TRBJ1-1
V: TRBV11-3
D: TRBD1
CDR3: ASRARGMNTEAF

J: TRBJ2-5
V: TRBV10-1
D: -
CDR3: ASTNINRDLQETQY

J: TRBJ1-5
V: TRBV4-2
D: -
CDR3: ASSQDRGQPQH

J: TRBJ2-1
V: TRBV18
D: -
CDR3: ASSARGLPRDEQF

J: TRBJ2-5
V: TRBV5-1
D: TRBD1
CDR3: ASSLDGTVQETQY

J: TRBJ2-3
V: TRBV28
D: -
CDR3: ASSRRGHGRFPDTQY